Sequencing of this TCR beta chain was carried out in a study of identical twins. Study conclusions and caveats: Cross-sectional statistics, not tracking of the same donors, supported the conclusions. High-abundance cord blood beta clonotypes had fewer insertions; memory repertoires showed none.

There are a few counts of this clonotype. Its specificity is not known. Each CDR3 protein is one row after TCRdb ran MiXCR on the 5' RACE reads. The top ten hold 0.75% to 1% of the sample, which has 690,000 or so distinct CDR3 sequences, about 9.4% seen once. The donors were all healthy and Caucasian. This sample was shared with a second study, whose subject was yellow fever vaccine responses in identical twins.

The TCR originated in a woman aged 18-30 years in good health. The sample taken for sequencing was PBMCs.

CDR3 sequence (DNA): TGTGCCAGCAGACCCGCGGCCTACGAGCAGTACTTC. Encoded protein: CASRPAAYEQYF. The rearrangement links TRBV2 to TRBJ2-7; D gene ambiguous. CDR1 SNHLY and CDR2 FYNNEI come from the germline V gene. V lost 6 bases to trimming and J lost 2 bases, with 8 bases between them. This CDR3 region has 12 residues.